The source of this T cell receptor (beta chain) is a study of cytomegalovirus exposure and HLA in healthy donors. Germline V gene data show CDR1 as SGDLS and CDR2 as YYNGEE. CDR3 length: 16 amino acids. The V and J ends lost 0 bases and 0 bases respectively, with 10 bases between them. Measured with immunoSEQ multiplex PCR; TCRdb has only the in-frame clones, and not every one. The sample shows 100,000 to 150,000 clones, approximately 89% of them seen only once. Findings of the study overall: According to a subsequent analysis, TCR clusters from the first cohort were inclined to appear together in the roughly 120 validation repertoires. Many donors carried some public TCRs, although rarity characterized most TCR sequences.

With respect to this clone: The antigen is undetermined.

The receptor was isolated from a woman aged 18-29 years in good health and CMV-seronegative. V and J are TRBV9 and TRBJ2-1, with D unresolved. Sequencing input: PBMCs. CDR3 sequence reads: CASSVGLQSSYNEQFF. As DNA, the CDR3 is TGTGCCAGCAGCGTAGGTTTACAAAGCTCCTACAATGAGCAGTTCTTC.